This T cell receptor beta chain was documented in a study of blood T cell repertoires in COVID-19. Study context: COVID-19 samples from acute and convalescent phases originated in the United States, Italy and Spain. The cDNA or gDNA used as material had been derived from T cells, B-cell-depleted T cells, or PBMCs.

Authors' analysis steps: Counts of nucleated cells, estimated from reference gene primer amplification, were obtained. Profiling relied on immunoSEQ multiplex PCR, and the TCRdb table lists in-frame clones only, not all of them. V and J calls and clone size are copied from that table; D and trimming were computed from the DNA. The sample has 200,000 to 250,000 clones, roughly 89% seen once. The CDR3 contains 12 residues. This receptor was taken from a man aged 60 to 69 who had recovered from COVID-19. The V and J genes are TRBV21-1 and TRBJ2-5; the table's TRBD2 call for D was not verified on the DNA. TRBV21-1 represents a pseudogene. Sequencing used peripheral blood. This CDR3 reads CASHKGGFWWYF. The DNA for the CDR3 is TGTGCCAGCCACAAAGGCGGGTTTTGGTGGTACTTC.